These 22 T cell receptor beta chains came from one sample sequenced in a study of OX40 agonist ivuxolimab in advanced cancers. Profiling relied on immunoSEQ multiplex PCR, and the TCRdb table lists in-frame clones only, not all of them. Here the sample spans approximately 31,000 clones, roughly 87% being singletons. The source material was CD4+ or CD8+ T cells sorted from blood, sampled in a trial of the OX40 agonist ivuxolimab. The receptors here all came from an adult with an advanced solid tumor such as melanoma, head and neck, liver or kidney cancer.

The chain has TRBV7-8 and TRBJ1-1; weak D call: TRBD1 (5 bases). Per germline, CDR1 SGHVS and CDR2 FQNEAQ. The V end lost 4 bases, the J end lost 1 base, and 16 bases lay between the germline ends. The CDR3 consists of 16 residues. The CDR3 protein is CASSSTSGLRNTEAFF. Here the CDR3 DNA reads TGTGCCAGCAGCTCCACTTCGGGACTTAGGAACACTGAAGCTTTCTTT. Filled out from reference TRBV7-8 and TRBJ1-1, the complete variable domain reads GAGVSQSPRYKVAKRGQDVALRCDPISGHVSLFWYQQALGQGPEFLTYFQNEAQLDKSGLPSDRFFAERPEGSVSTLKIQRTQQEDSAVYLCASSSTSGLRNTEAFFGQGTRLTVV.

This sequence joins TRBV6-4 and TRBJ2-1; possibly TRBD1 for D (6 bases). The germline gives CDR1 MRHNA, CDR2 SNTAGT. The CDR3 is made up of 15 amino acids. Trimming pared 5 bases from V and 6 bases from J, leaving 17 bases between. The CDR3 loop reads CASSLEQGISNEQFF. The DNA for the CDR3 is TGTGCCAGCAGTCTCGAGCAGGGGATCAGCAATGAGCAGTTCTTC.

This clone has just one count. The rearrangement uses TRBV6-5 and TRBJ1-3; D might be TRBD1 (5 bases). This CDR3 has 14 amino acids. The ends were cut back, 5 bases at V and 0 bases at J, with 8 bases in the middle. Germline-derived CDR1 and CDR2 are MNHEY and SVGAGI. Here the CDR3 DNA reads TGTGCCAGCAGTCACAGGACCTCTGGAAACACCATATATTTT. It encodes CASSHRTSGNTIYF.

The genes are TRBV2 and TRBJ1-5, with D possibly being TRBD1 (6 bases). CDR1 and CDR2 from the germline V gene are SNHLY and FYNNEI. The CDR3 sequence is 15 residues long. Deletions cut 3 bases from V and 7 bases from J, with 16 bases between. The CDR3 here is CASSERGMEVQPQHF. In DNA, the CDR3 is TGTGCCAGCAGTGAGAGGGGGATGGAGGTACAGCCCCAGCATTTT.

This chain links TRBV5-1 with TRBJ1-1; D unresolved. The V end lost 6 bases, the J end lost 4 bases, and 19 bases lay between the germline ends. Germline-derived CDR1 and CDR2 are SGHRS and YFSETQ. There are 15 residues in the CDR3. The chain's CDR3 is CASTLEIGFSTEAFF. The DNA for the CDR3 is TGCGCCAGCACCCTGGAGATAGGGTTCAGCACTGAAGCTTTCTTT.

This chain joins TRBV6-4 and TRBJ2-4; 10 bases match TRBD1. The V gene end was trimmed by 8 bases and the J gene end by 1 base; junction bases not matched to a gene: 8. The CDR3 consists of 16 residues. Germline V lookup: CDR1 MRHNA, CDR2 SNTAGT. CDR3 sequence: CASEKGDRGAKNIQYF. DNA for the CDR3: TGTGCCAGCGAGAAGGGGGACAGGGGTGCCAAAAACATTCAGTACTTC.

The CDR3 sequence: CASTPSRATQETQYF. CDR3 sequence (DNA): TGTGCCAGTACCCCAAGCAGGGCCACACAAGAGACCCAGTACTTC. V is TRBV19 and J is TRBJ2-5, with a weak D call TRBD1 (5 bases). The CDR3 is made up of 15 amino acids. In germline, CDR1 is LNHDA, CDR2 SQIVND (reference sequence). Trimming removed 7 bases at V and 2 bases at J, with 17 bases between.

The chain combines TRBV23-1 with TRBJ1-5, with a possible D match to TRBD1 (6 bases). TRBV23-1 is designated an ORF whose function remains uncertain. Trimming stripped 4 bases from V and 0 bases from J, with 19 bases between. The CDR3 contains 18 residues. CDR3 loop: CASSLIKGDRHSNQPQHF. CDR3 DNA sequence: TGCGCCAGCAGTCTGATAAAGGGGGACCGACATAGCAATCAGCCCCAGCATTTT.

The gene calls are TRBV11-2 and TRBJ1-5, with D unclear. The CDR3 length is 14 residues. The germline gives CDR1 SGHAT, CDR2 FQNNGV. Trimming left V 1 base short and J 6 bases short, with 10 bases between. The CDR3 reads CASSLGQSSQPQHF. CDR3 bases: TGTGCCAGCAGCTTAGGTCAGTCGAGTCAGCCCCAGCATTTT.

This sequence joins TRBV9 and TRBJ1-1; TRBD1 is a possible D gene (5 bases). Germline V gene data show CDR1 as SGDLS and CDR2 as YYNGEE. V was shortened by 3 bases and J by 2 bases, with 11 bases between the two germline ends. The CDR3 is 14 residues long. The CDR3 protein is CASSAGTTNTEAFF. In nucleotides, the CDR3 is TGTGCCAGCAGCGCCGGGACTACAAACACTGAAGCTTTCTTT.

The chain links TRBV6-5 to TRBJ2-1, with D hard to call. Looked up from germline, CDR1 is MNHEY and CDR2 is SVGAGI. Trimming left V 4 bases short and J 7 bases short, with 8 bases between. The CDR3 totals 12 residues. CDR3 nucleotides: TGTGCCAGCAGTTGGACGGGTAATGAGCAGTTCTTC. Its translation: CASSWTGNEQFF.

This CDR3 reads CASSPAGDRGTDTQYF. The CDR3 coding sequence is TGTGCCAGCAGTCCCGCGGGGGACAGGGGCACAGATACGCAGTATTTT. The chain uses TRBV28 and TRBJ2-3; 9 positions agree with TRBD1. Germline assignment: CDR1 MDHEN and CDR2 SYDVKM. The CDR3 runs to 16 residues. After removal of 5 bases from V and 1 base from J, the junction contained 7 bases not matched to a gene.

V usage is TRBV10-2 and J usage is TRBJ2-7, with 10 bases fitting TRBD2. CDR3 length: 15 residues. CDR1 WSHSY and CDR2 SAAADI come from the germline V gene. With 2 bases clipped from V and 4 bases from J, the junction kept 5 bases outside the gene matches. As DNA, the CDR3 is TGCGCCAGCAGTGAGGTCGGTAGCGGGAGGTACGAGCAGTACTTC. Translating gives CASSEVGSGRYEQYF.

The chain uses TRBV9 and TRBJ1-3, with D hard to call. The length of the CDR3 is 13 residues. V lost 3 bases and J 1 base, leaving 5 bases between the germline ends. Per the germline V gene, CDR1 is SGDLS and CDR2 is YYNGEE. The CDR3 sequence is CASSALSGNTIYF. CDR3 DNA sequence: TGTGCCAGCAGCGCCCTTTCTGGAAACACCATATATTTT.

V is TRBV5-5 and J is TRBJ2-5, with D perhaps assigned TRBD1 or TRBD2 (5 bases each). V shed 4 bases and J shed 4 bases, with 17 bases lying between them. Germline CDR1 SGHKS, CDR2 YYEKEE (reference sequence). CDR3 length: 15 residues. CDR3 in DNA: TGTGCCAGCAGCGTGGGATTGGGACGGCTAGAGACCCAGTACTTC. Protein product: CASSVGLGRLETQYF.

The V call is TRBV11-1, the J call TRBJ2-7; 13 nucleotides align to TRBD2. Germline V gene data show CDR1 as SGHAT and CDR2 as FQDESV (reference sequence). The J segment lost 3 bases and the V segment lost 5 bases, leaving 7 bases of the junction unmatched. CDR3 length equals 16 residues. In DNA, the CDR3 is TGTGCCAGCAGCCGCGGGACTAGCGGGGCACGCTACGAGCAGTACTTC. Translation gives CASSRGTSGARYEQYF.

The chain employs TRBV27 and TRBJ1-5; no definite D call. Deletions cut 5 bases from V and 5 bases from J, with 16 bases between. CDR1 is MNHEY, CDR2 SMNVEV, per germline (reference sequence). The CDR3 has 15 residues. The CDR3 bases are TGTGCCAGCAGTCTCATCTCTCGTTCGGATCAGCCCCAGCATTTT. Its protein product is CASSLISRSDQPQHF.

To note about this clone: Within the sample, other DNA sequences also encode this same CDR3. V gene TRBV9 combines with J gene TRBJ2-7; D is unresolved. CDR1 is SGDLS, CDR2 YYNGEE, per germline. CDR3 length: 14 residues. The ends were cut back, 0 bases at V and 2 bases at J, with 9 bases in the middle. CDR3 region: CASSVAAGPYEQYF. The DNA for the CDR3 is TGTGCCAGCAGCGTAGCCGCAGGCCCCTACGAGCAGTACTTC. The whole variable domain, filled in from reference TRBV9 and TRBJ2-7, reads DSGVTQTPKHLITATGQRVTLRCSPRSGDLSVYWYQQSLDQGLQFLIQYYNGEERAKGNILERFSAQQFPDLHSELNLSSLELGDSALYFCASSVAAGPYEQYFGPGTRLTVT.

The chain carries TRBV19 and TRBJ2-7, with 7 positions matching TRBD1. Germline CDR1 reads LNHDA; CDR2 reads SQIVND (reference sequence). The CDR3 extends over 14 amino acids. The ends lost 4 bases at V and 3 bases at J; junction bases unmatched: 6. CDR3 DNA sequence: TGTGCCAGTAGTACGGACAGGAGGAGCTACGAGCAGTACTTC. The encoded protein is CASSTDRRSYEQYF.

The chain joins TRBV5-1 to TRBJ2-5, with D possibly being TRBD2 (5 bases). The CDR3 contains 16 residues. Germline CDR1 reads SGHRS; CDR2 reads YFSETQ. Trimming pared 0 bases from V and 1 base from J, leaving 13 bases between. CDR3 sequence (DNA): TGCGCCAGCAGCTTGGAAGGACGGGGAATCCAAGAGACCCAGTACTTC. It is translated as CASSLEGRGIQETQYF.

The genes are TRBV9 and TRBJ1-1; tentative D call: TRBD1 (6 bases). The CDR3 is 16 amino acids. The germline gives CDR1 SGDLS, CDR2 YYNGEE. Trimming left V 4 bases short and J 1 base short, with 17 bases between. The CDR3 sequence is CASSTTHRVTNTEAFF. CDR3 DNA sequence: TGTGCCAGCAGCACAACCCACAGGGTTACGAACACTGAAGCTTTCTTT.

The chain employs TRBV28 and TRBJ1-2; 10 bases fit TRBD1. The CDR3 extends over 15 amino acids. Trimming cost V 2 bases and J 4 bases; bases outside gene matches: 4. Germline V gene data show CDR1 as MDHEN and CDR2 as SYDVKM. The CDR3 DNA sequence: TGTGCCAGCAGTTTACTGACAGGGGGCCCCTATGGCTACACCTTC. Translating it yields CASSLLTGGPYGYTF.